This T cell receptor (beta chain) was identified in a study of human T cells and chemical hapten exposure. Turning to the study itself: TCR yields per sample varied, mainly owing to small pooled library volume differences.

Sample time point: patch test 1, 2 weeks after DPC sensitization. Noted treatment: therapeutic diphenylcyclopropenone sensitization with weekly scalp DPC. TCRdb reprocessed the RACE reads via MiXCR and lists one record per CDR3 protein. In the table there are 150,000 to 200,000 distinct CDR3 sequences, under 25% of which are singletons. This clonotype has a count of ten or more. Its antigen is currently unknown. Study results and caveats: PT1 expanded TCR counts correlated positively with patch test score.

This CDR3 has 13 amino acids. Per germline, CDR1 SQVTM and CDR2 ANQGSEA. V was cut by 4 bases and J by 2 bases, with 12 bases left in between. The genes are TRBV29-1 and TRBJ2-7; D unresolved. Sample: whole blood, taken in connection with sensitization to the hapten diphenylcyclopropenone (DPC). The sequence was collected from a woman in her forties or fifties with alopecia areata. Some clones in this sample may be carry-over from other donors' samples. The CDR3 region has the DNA TGCAGCGTTGGGAGCGCTTACACCTACGAGCAGTACTTC. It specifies CSVGSAYTYEQYF.